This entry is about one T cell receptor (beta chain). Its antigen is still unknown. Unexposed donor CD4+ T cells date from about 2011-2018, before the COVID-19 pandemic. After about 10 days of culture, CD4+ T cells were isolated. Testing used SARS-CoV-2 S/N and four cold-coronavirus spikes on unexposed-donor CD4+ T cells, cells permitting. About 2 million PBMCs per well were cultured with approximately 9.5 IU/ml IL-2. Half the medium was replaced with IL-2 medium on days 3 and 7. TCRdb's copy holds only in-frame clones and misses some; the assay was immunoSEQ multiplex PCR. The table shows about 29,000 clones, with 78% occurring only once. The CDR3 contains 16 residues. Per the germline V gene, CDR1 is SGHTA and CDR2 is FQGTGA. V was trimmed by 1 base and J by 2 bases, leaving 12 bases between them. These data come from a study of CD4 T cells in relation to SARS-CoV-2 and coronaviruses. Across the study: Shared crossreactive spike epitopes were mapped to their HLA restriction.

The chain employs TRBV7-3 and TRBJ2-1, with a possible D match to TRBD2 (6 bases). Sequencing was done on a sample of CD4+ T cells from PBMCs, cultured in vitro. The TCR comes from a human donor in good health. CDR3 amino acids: CASSLRASATYNEQFF. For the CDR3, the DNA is TGTGCCAGCAGCTTAAGGGCTAGCGCAACCTACAATGAGCAGTTCTTC.